The clone carrying this T cell receptor beta chain came up many times. TCRdb reprocessed the 5' RACE reads via MiXCR and lists one record per CDR3 protein. Of tens of thousands of distinct CDR3 sequences in the sample, about 4.3% are singletons; the top ten hold 30% to 35%. V gave up 3 bases and J gave up 0 bases, with 5 bases separating them. Germline V gene data show CDR1 as SGHTA and CDR2 as FQGTGA. This CDR3 is 13 amino acids long. The data were obtained in a study of spatial heterogeneity in lung cancer. Noted time point: sample taken at primary tumor resection. Whole RNA, which was extracted from tumor, nontumor lung tissue or frozen PBMC, was sequenced without any cell sorting. The donors were 72 patients with non-small cell lung cancer that was early-stage and untreated.

This TCR was recovered from a male donor with early-stage non-small cell lung cancer. J is TRBJ1-1 and V is TRBV7-3; D not certain. The sequencing used PBMCs, collected at surgery. The DNA for the CDR3 is TGTGCCAGCAGCTTTTCTATGAACACTGAAGCTTTCTTT. Amino acid sequence: CASSFSMNTEAFF.